The 9 T cell receptor beta chains below were found in one sample sequenced in a study of T cell clonotyping in hematopoietic cell transplantation. Profiled with immunoSEQ multiplex PCR; TCRdb holds only in-frame clones, not every one. The repertoire consists of about 27,000 clones, with approximately 94% occurring once and the leading ten covering less than 1.5%. The sequenced material came from peripheral blood mononuclear cells. These receptor sequences come from a man aged 50 to 60 in good health. Some clones in this sample may be carry-over from other donors' samples.

The gene calls are TRBV7-9 and TRBJ1-2; D gene ambiguous. V shed 2 bases and J shed 0 bases, with 10 bases lying between them. From germline, CDR1 is SEHNR and CDR2 FQNEAQ (reference sequence). CDR3 length: 15 amino acids. CDR3: CASSLNPAANYGYTF. CDR3 nucleotides: TGTGCCAGCAGCTTAAACCCCGCTGCTAACTATGGCTACACCTTC. The full variable domain, completed using reference TRBV7-9 and TRBJ1-2, is DTGVSQNPRHKITKRGQNVTFRCDPISEHNRLYWYRQTLGQGPEFLTYFQNEAQLEKSRLLSDRFSAERPKGSFSTLEIQRTEQGDSAMYLCASSLNPAANYGYTFGSGTRLTVV.

Comment on this clone: Sequence at one end of the junction differs from germline and may be a read error. The chain combines TRBV27 with TRBJ1-2; 9 bases are shared with TRBD1. The CDR3 has 13 amino acids. In germline, CDR1 is MNHEY, CDR2 SMNVEV (reference sequence). CDR3 loop: CASSLEGQGKSVF. CDR3 DNA: TGTGCCAGCAGTTTAGAGGGACAGGGAAAGTCAGTTTTC.

V gene TRBV27 combines with J gene TRBJ1-5; D remains unclear. This CDR3 region has 14 residues. Trimming removed 2 bases from V and 5 bases from J, with 10 bases in between. Germline-derived CDR1 and CDR2 are MNHEY and SMNVEV (reference sequence). DNA for the CDR3: TGTGCCAGCAGTTTAGGTCAGCAAGATCAGCCCCAGCATTTT. Translating gives CASSLGQQDQPQHF.

J is TRBJ2-7 and V is TRBV7-2; 9 nucleotides line up with TRBD1. From germline, CDR1 is SGHTA and CDR2 FQGNSA. The CDR3 length is 15 residues. With V trimmed by 1 base and J by 4 bases, 5 bases remained unmatched. CDR3 region: CASSLEGQGDYEQYF. The CDR3 DNA reads as TGTGCCAGCAGCTTAGAGGGACAGGGCGATTACGAGCAGTACTTC. Full variable domain (remainder filled in from reference TRBV7-2 and TRBJ2-7): GAGVSQSPSNKVTEKGKDVELRCDPISGHTALYWYRQSLGQGLEFLIYFQGNSAPDKSGLPSDRFSAERTGGSVSTLTIQRTQQEDSAVYLCASSLEGQGDYEQYFGPGTRLTVT.

The chain links TRBV28 to TRBJ2-1, with D perhaps matching TRBD1 (5 bases). The length of the CDR3 is 14 residues. Trimming cost V 8 bases and J 3 bases, with 14 bases left between them. CDR1 MDHEN and CDR2 SYDVKM come from the germline V gene. CDR3 amino acids: CASGEGVSYNEQFF. The CDR3 region has the DNA TGTGCCAGCGGGGAAGGGGTAAGCTACAATGAGCAGTTCTTC.

This clone has only one observation. The chain joins TRBV7-9 to TRBJ1-6; D is perhaps TRBD1 (5 bases). Per germline, CDR1 SEHNR and CDR2 FQNEAQ (reference sequence). The CDR3 extends over 14 amino acids. V was clipped by 1 base and J by 10 bases, with 11 bases between them. The CDR3 sequence: CASSLDGTESPLHF. CDR3 coding DNA: TGTGCCAGCAGCTTAGACGGGACGGAATCACCCCTCCACTTT.

This chain links TRBV7-6 with TRBJ1-1; D perhaps matches TRBD1 (5 bases). The germline gives CDR1 SGHVS, CDR2 FNYEAQ. The CDR3 is 14 amino acids. The V end was cut by 5 bases, the J end by 0 bases, with 10 bases between. This CDR3 is CASSAKQVNTEAFF. CDR3 nucleotides: TGTGCCAGCAGCGCCAAACAGGTGAACACTGAAGCTTTCTTT.

This sequence joins TRBV29-1 and TRBJ2-3, with D perhaps TRBD2 (5 bases). Germline CDR1 and CDR2: SQVTM and ANQGSEA. Trimming left V 6 bases short and J 0 bases short, with 19 bases between. The CDR3 is 16 residues long. CDR3 amino acids: CSVLREGATSTDTQYF. For the CDR3, the DNA is TGCAGCGTGCTTCGAGAGGGAGCGACTAGCACAGATACGCAGTATTTT.

In nucleotides, the CDR3 is TGCGCCAGCAGCTTGTCCCCACCGGCGGACGAGCAGTACTTC. Its translation is CASSLSPPADEQYF. The chain couples TRBV5-1 to TRBJ2-7; D is unclear. The germline V gene has CDR1 SGHRS and CDR2 YFSETQ. With 1 base removed from V and 5 bases from J, the gap between germline ends came to 13 bases. The CDR3 is made up of 14 amino acids.